This TCR beta chain was observed in a study of blood T cell repertoires in COVID-19. Study summary: Acute and convalescent COVID-19 specimens originated in the United States, Italy and Spain. T cells, B-cell-depleted T cells, or PBMCs supplied cDNA or gDNA.

This clone was detected once. Per the original methods: Using reference gene primer amplification, nucleated cell counts were estimated. The method was immunoSEQ multiplex PCR; TCRdb's version includes in-frame clones alone and lacks a portion of them. The DNA gave D and trimming, while V, J and clone size come from that table. The table has under 300,000 clones, about 88% seen once. J gave up 1 base and V 5 bases, and 11 bases lay outside the gene matches. This CDR3 is 17 amino acids long. Germline assignment: CDR1 GTSNPN and CDR2 SVGIG (reference sequence). The TCR originated in a woman in her forties who had recovered from COVID-19. Material: peripheral blood. The chain has TRBV30 and TRBJ1-5; 10 nucleotides agree with TRBD1. DNA of the CDR3: TGTGCCTGGGCTGGGCGGGACAGGGGTATAAGCAATCAGCCCCAGCATTTT. This gives the protein CAWAGRDRGISNQPQHF. Filled out from reference TRBV30 and TRBJ1-5, the complete variable domain reads SQTIHQWPATLVQPVGSPLSLECTVEGTSNPNLYWYRQAAGRGLQLLFYSVGIGQISSEVPQNLSASRPQDRQFILSSKKLLLSDSGFYLCAWAGRDRGISNQPQHFGDGTRLSIL.